The 17 T cell receptor beta chains in this list originate from one sample, sequenced in a study of PD-1 blockade in classical Hodgkin lymphoma. Each patient's relapse followed autologous stem cell transplantation, and brentuximab vedotin exposure varied. TCRdb's copy holds only in-frame clones and misses some; the assay was immunoSEQ multiplex PCR. This table holds just under 100,000 clones, approximately 83% found once. This material consisted of peripheral blood mononuclear cells (PBMCs), taken at baseline. The receptors stem from a human donor with classical Hodgkin lymphoma.

The chain has TRBV30 and TRBJ2-3; a weak D match, TRBD2 (6 bases). Trimming took 1 base from V and 6 from J, leaving 11 bases between them. This CDR3 has 13 amino acids. Per germline, CDR1 GTSNPN and CDR2 SVGIG (reference sequence). This CDR3 is CAWSGDFLDTQYF. DNA for the CDR3: TGTGCCTGGAGTGGGGACTTTTTGGATACGCAGTATTTT.

The chain carries TRBV5-4 and TRBJ1-2; 9 bases fit TRBD1. The CDR3 covers 13 residues. With 5 bases clipped from V and 5 bases from J, the junction kept 4 bases outside the gene matches. The germline V gene has CDR1 SGHNT and CDR2 YYREEE (reference sequence). The CDR3 protein is CASRTGGQYGYTF. CDR3 nucleotides: TGTGCCAGCAGAACAGGGGGCCAGTATGGCTACACCTTC.

The table lists this clone with a few counts. V is TRBV18 and J is TRBJ1-2, with 8 bases aligning to TRBD1. Germline values: CDR1 KGHSH, CDR2 LQKENI. V dropped 6 bases and J dropped 4; count of bases not matched to a gene: 10. CDR3 length: 15 amino acids. The CDR3 nucleotides are TGTGCCAGCTCCTCAGGACAGGGAGCTACCTATGGCTACACCTTC. Protein sequence: CASSSGQGATYGYTF.

The V gene is TRBV7-9, the J gene TRBJ2-1; no firm D call. With 2 bases removed from V and 3 bases from J, the gap between germline ends came to 11 bases. The CDR3 length is 15 residues. Germline V CDR1 and CDR2: SEHNR, FQNEAQ (reference sequence). Written as DNA, the CDR3 is TGTGCCAGCAGCTTACTACTGGGCGGCTACAATGAGCAGTTCTTC. This translates into CASSLLLGGYNEQFF. Full variable domain (rest looked up from reference TRBV7-9 and TRBJ2-1): DTGVSQNPRHKITKRGQNVTFRCDPISEHNRLYWYRQTLGQGPEFLTYFQNEAQLEKSRLLSDRFSAERPKGSFSTLEIQRTEQGDSAMYLCASSLLLGGYNEQFFGPGTRLTVL.

At least ten counts were recorded for this clone. The chain carries TRBV5-4 and TRBJ2-7; 8 bases line up with TRBD2. The V segment lost 3 bases and the J segment 0 bases; nucleotides outside the gene matches: 2. Germline V CDR1 and CDR2: SGHNT, YYREEE (reference sequence). The CDR3 has 14 amino acids. In nucleotides, the CDR3 is TGTGCCAGCAGCTATAGCGGGGACTCCTACGAGCAGTACTTC. Translated, it gives CASSYSGDSYEQYF.

This clone has only a few counts. CDR3 DNA: TGTGCCAGCAGCGTAGGAGCGGCGTACACTGAAGCTTTCTTT. Protein product: CASSVGAAYTEAFF. The genes are TRBV9 and TRBJ1-1; no clear D gene. V lost 0 bases and J lost 3, with 9 bases in between. The CDR3 extends over 14 amino acids. Per germline, CDR1 SGDLS and CDR2 YYNGEE.

Here the CDR3 reads CATSRDRGNQETQYF. The DNA for the CDR3 is TGTGCCACCAGCAGAGATCGGGGGAATCAAGAGACCCAGTACTTC. The rearrangement joins TRBV15 to TRBJ2-5; a possible D gene is TRBD2 (6 bases). V was pared by 0 bases and J by 2 bases, with 10 bases between. Germline loops: CDR1 LNHNV, CDR2 YYDKDF (reference sequence). This CDR3 spans 15 amino acids.

A remark on this clone: Since no conserved phenylalanine or tryptophan closes the CDR3, a read error is the likely cause. It is unclear where the CDR3 begins or ends on the DNA, so no DNA is shown, and the CDR3 is as TCRdb lists it. The chain has TRBV5-1 and TRBJ1-4; the D call of TRBD1 is as the table states it, not checked on the DNA. Germline V gene lookup returns CDR1 SGHRS and CDR2 YFSETQ. Inclusive of both ends, the CDR3 amounts to 13 amino acids. The CDR3 loop reads CASSPLARQPRPV.

The J gene is TRBJ1-5, the V gene TRBV28, with D perhaps matching TRBD1 (5 bases). This CDR3 is 20 amino acids long. The germline gives CDR1 MDHEN, CDR2 SYDVKM. V lost 7 bases, J lost 6 bases, and 34 bases lay in between. CDR3 DNA sequence: TGTGCCAGCAACGACCTAAGGAGACAGTCGCCCCCAGATGATATTCAGCCCCAGCATTTT. It codes for CASNDLRRQSPPDDIQPQHF.

The chain couples TRBV7-6 to TRBJ1-1, with unresolved D. Trimming cost V 6 bases and J 1 base, with 9 bases left between them. The CDR3 sequence is 13 residues long. Per germline, CDR1 SGHVS and CDR2 FNYEAQ. The CDR3: CASRRTENTEAFF. CDR3 sequence (DNA): TGTGCCAGCAGACGGACGGAGAACACTGAAGCTTTCTTT.

The chain links TRBV5-6 to TRBJ2-1; D not resolved. Trimming removed 1 base from V and 0 bases from J, with 11 bases in between. Germline V gives CDR1 SGHDT, CDR2 YYEEEE. This CDR3 region has 16 residues. The CDR3 here is CASSLRGVFSYNEQFF. The DNA of the CDR3 is TGTGCCAGCAGCTTGCGAGGCGTTTTCTCCTACAATGAGCAGTTCTTC.

This clone was counted once. The V gene is TRBV9, the J gene TRBJ2-1, with TRBD2 identical over 7 bases. Germline V lookup: CDR1 SGDLS, CDR2 YYNGEE. The length of the CDR3 is 15 residues. J was trimmed by 8 bases and V by 0 bases; bases with no gene match: 8. CDR3 amino acids: CASSVAGGVTDEQFF. In nucleotides, the CDR3 is TGTGCCAGCAGCGTAGCGGGAGGAGTGACGGATGAGCAGTTCTTC.

The chain recombines TRBV7-2 with TRBJ2-7; 7 bases agree with TRBD2. The V segment lost 8 bases and the J segment 5 bases; nucleotides outside the gene matches: 9. Germline assignment: CDR1 SGHTA and CDR2 FQGNSA. This CDR3 has 13 residues. The CDR3 nucleotides are TGTGCCAGCTCCTACGAGCGGGAAAACGAGCAGTACTTC. Its translation: CASSYERENEQYF.

This clone occurred a few times. V gene TRBV10-3 combines with J gene TRBJ1-5; D possibly corresponds to TRBD1 (6 bases). The CDR3 consists of 14 residues. V lost 11 bases and J 3 bases, leaving 17 bases between the germline ends. Germline V gene sequence: CDR1 ENHRY, CDR2 SYGVKD. CDR3 protein: CASQGQGNNQPQHF. CDR3 coding DNA: TGTGCCTCGCAGGGGCAGGGTAACAATCAGCCCCAGCATTTT.

V usage is TRBV9 and J usage is TRBJ2-3; 7 bases line up with TRBD1. The germline V gene has CDR1 SGDLS and CDR2 YYNGEE. V dropped 4 bases and J dropped 6; count of bases not matched to a gene: 8. This CDR3 is built from 14 residues. The CDR3 DNA is TGTGCCAGCAGCAAGTCCGGGACAGAGGATACGCAGTATTTT. The encoded protein is CASSKSGTEDTQYF.

This chain connects TRBV5-1 to TRBJ2-7, with D hard to call. The CDR3 totals 13 residues. Trimming pared 0 bases from V and 6 bases from J, leaving 10 bases between. Germline CDR1 reads SGHRS; CDR2 reads YFSETQ. CDR3 protein: CASSLEVGREQYF. Here the CDR3 DNA reads TGCGCCAGCAGCTTGGAGGTAGGGCGCGAGCAGTACTTC.

The chain employs TRBV2 and TRBJ2-2, with D unclear. The CDR3 contains 15 residues. V lost 4 bases and J 0 bases, leaving 9 bases between the germline ends. The germline CDR1 and CDR2 sequences are SNHLY and FYNNEI. CDR3 sequence reads: CASSALRSNTGELFF. The CDR3 nucleotides are TGTGCCAGCAGTGCCCTCAGATCGAACACCGGGGAGCTGTTTTTT.